The 13 T cell receptor beta chains given below trace back to one sample, sequenced in a study of a mutant IDH1 vaccine in newly diagnosed glioma (dated by TCRdb to about 2021). What these receptors recognize is not known. The sample's time point label, in plain terms: week 35, safety follow-up. Each vaccine dose, consisting of 300 ug of a 20-mer mutant IDH1 peptide in Montanide, was administered subcutaneously with topical imiquimod. Library method: the immunoSEQ multiplex PCR assay. TCRdb retrieved this table from immuneACCESS and kept in-frame rearrangements only. Not all clones are present; in checked studies, unresolved V genes account for under half, and no reason is known for the remainder. The sample data list about 68,000 clones, and approximately 81% of these were observed just once. The ten largest make up roughly 12% of the sample. The sample in question was PBMCs, obtained from a glioma patient whose treatment included an IDH1 peptide vaccine. Every receptor here comes from a man aged 18 to 35 with glioma.

This clone was observed a few times. The chain couples TRBV29-1 to TRBJ1-1; maybe TRBD1 (6 bases). Trimming cost V 3 bases and J 5 bases, with 13 bases left between them. The CDR3 contains 13 residues. Germline assignment: CDR1 SQVTM and CDR2 ANQGSEA. The CDR3 here is CSVEGHEGTEAFF. CDR3 bases: TGCAGCGTTGAGGGACACGAGGGGACTGAAGCTTTCTTT.

The V gene is TRBV5-1, the J gene TRBJ2-7, with D possibly being TRBD1 or TRBD2 (6 bases each). The CDR3 length is 13 residues. Deletions cut 0 bases from V and 9 bases from J, with 13 bases between. The germline V gene encodes CDR1 SGHRS and CDR2 YFSETQ. CDR3 protein: CASSLGDGGSQYF. CDR3 nucleotides: TGCGCCAGCAGCTTGGGCGACGGGGGCTCGCAGTACTTC.

CDR3 nucleotides: TGTGCCAGCAGCCTGCCGGGGACCACCGGGGAGCTGTTTTTT. It is translated as CASSLPGTTGELFF. V is TRBV25-1 and J is TRBJ2-2, with D perhaps being TRBD1 or TRBD2 (5 bases each). The CDR3 length is 14 residues. Germline V gene sequence: CDR1 MGHDK, CDR2 SYGVNS. V lost 6 bases, J lost 4 bases, and 12 bases lay in between.

The rearrangement links TRBV19 to TRBJ1-1; TRBD1 matches at 8 bases. V lost 3 bases, J lost 3 bases, and 3 bases stayed unmatched. Per the germline V gene, CDR1 is LNHDA and CDR2 is SQIVND (reference sequence). The CDR3 is made up of 14 amino acids. The CDR3 loop is CASSIQGAYTEAFF. The CDR3 DNA sequence: TGTGCCAGTAGTATCCAGGGGGCCTACACTGAAGCTTTCTTT.

This chain uses TRBV9 with TRBJ2-5, with 9 bases fitting TRBD1. The germline V gene encodes CDR1 SGDLS and CDR2 YYNGEE. J lost 4 bases, V lost 5 bases, and 12 bases had no gene match. The CDR3 has 16 amino acids. The CDR3 here is CASSQEGTGRGETQYF. The CDR3 coding sequence is TGTGCCAGCAGTCAAGAGGGGACAGGGCGGGGAGAGACCCAGTACTTC. The full variable domain, rest sourced from reference TRBV9 and TRBJ2-5, is DSGVTQTPKHLITATGQRVTLRCSPRSGDLSVYWYQQSLDQGLQFLIQYYNGEERAKGNILERFSAQQFPDLHSELNLSSLELGDSALYFCASSQEGTGRGETQYFGPGTRLLVL.

V is TRBV9 and J is TRBJ2-7; 7 bases are a match to TRBD2. Germline-derived CDR1 and CDR2 are SGDLS and YYNGEE. The CDR3 contains 15 residues. Losses at the gene ends were 4 bases for V and 1 base for J; bases not matched to a gene: 8. Here the CDR3 DNA reads TGTGCCAGCAGCCCCTATGGCGGGAGTTCCTACGAGCAGTACTTC. Protein: CASSPYGGSSYEQYF.

This sequence joins TRBV4-3 and TRBJ2-7; 10 bases fit TRBD1. This CDR3 has 15 amino acids. The V and J ends lost 4 bases and 1 base, in that order; junction bases with no gene match: 4. Germline assignment: CDR1 LGHNA and CDR2 YSLEER. This CDR3 reads CASSRQGASSYEQYF. DNA for the CDR3: TGCGCCAGCAGCCGACAGGGGGCCTCATCCTACGAGCAGTACTTC.

The chain employs TRBV5-4 and TRBJ2-3; the D call may be TRBD1 or TRBD2 (5 bases each). CDR3 length equals 14 residues. Germline values: CDR1 SGHNT, CDR2 YYREEE (reference sequence). Trimming pared 0 bases from V and 4 bases from J, leaving 9 bases between. As DNA, the CDR3 is TGTGCCAGCAGCTTGGCCGAGGGGTCAGATACGCAGTATTTT. It encodes CASSLAEGSDTQYF.

The chain carries TRBV27 and TRBJ2-3; TRBD2 might be the D (5 bases). Between the trimmed V and J ends, which lost 6 bases and 2 bases, there was a span of 15 bases. Germline CDR1 reads MNHEY; CDR2 reads SMNVEV (reference sequence). This CDR3 has 15 residues. DNA for the CDR3: TGTGCCAGCAGGCGGATACTTAGCGCCACAGATACGCAGTATTTT. This gives the protein CASRRILSATDTQYF.

The rearrangement links TRBV5-1 to TRBJ1-2; a weak D match, TRBD1 (5 bases). The CDR3 runs to 14 residues. Trimming took 9 bases from V and 0 from J, leaving 15 bases between them. Germline assignment: CDR1 SGHRS and CDR2 YFSETQ. The CDR3 DNA reads TGCGCCACCACCCGGGACGGATCTAACTATGGCTACACCTTC. Amino acids: CATTRDGSNYGYTF.

This clone appeared a single time. The V gene is TRBV6-5, the J gene TRBJ1-4; TRBD1 matches at 10 bases. Germline CDR1 MNHEY, CDR2 SVGAGI. The CDR3 spans 15 residues. V shed 6 bases, J shed 17 bases, and the junction held 18 bases outside the gene matches. CDR3 loop: CASSPRDRGKELPFF. The CDR3 DNA follows: TGTGCCAGCAGCCCTAGGGACAGGGGAAAGGAGTTGCCTTTTTTT.

V gene TRBV5-1 combines with J gene TRBJ2-1; 15 nucleotides agree with TRBD2. Unmatched junction bases numbered 3, after V lost 4 bases and J lost 4 bases. CDR3 size: 16 residues. The germline V gene has CDR1 SGHRS and CDR2 YFSETQ. The CDR3: CASSPGTSGRYNEQFF. As DNA, the CDR3 is TGCGCCAGCAGCCCGGGGACTAGCGGGAGGTACAATGAGCAGTTCTTC.

A single count supports this clone. The chain couples TRBV30 to TRBJ2-5; 9 nucleotides align to TRBD2. The length of the CDR3 is 17 residues. J lost 6 bases, V lost 2 bases, and 16 bases had no gene match. Germline CDR1 is GTSNPN and CDR2 is SVGIG (reference sequence). CDR3 bases: TGTGCCTGGAGTTATTCCTCTGTGGGACTAGCTTCCCAGACCCAGTACTTC. The encoded protein is CAWSYSSVGLASQTQYF.